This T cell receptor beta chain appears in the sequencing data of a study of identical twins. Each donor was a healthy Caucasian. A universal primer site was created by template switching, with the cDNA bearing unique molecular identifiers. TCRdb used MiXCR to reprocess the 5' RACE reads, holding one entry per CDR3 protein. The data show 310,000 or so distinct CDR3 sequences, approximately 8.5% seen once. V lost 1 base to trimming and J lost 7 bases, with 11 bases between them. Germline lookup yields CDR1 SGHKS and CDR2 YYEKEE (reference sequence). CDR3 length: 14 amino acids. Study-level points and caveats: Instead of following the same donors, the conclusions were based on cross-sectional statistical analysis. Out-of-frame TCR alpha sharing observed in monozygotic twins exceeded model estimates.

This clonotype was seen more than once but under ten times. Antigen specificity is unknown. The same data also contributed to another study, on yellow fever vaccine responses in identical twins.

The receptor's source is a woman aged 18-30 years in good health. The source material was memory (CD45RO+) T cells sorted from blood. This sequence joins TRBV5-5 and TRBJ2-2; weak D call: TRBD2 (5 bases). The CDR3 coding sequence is TGTGCCAGCAGCTTGTCCGGGGTGGACGGGGAGCTGTTTTTT. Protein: CASSLSGVDGELFF.